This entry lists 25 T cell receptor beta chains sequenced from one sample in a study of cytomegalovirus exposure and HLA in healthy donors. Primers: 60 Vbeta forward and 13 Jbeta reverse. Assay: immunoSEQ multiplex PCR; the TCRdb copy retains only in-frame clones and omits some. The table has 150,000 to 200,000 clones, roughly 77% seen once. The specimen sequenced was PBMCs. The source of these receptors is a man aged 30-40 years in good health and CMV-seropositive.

CDR3 protein: CASSLAYSGGANTQYF. The CDR3 nucleotides are TGTGCCAGCAGCTTAGCATACAGCGGGGGGGCGAATACGCAGTATTTT. This chain joins TRBV7-8 and TRBJ2-3; 10 bases are shared with TRBD2. J gave up 7 bases and V 0 bases, and 7 bases lay outside the gene matches. Germline V lookup: CDR1 SGHVS, CDR2 FQNEAQ. This CDR3 is built from 16 residues. The entire variable domain, with the rest obtained from reference TRBV7-8 and TRBJ2-3, is as follows: GAGVSQSPRYKVAKRGQDVALRCDPISGHVSLFWYQQALGQGPEFLTYFQNEAQLDKSGLPSDRFFAERPEGSVSTLKIQRTQQEDSAVYLCASSLAYSGGANTQYFGPGTRLTVL.

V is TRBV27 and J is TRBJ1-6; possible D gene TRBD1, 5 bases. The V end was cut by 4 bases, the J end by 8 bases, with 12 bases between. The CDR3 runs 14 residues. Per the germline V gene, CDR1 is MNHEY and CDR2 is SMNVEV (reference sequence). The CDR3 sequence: CASSWGVRDSPLHF. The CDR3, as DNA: TGTGCCAGCAGTTGGGGGGTCAGGGATTCACCCCTCCACTTT.

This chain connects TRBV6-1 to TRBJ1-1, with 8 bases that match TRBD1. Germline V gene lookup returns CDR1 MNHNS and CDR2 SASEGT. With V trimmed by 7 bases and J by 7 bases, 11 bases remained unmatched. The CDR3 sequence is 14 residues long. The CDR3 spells CASTDPGGRVEAFF. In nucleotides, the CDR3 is TGTGCCAGCACTGACCCAGGGGGCCGAGTTGAAGCTTTCTTT.

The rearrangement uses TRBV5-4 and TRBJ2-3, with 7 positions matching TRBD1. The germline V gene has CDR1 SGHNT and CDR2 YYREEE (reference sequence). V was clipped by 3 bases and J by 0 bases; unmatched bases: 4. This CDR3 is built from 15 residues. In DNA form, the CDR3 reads TGTGCCAGCAGCTCGGGACAGACAAGCACAGATACGCAGTATTTT. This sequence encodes CASSSGQTSTDTQYF.

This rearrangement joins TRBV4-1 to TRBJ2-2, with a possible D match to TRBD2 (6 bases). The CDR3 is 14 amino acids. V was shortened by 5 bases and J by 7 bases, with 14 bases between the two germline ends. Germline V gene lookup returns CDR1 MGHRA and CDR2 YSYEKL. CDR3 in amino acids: CASSYRETRGELFF. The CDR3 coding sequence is TGCGCCAGCAGCTACCGGGAGACGCGCGGGGAGCTGTTTTTT.

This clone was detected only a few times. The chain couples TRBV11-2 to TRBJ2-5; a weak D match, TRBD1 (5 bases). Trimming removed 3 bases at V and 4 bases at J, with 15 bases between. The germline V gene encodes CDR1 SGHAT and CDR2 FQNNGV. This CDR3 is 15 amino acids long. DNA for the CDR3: TGTGCCAGCAGCTTTTTCCAGGGATCGCCAGAGACCCAGTACTTC. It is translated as CASSFFQGSPETQYF.

The CDR3 region is CASSFGQSGDTIYF. The CDR3 region has the DNA TGCGCCAGCAGTTTTGGACAGTCAGGAGACACCATATATTTT. This chain uses TRBV5-1 with TRBJ1-3; D might be TRBD1 (6 bases). CDR3 size: 14 residues. V was shortened by 5 bases and J by 8 bases, with 17 bases between the two germline ends. Germline CDR1 SGHRS, CDR2 YFSETQ.

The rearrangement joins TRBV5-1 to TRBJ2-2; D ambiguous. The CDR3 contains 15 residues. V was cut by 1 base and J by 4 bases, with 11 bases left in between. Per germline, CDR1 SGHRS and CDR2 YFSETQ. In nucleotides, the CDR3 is TGCGCCAGCAGCTTGTTCAGATTAACCACCGGGGAGCTGTTTTTT. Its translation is CASSLFRLTTGELFF.

The CDR3 bases are TGTGCCAGCACCGGCGGGGGACGTATAGAAAAACTGTTTTTT. As protein: CASTGGGRIEKLFF. The V gene is TRBV28, the J gene TRBJ1-4, with D possibly being TRBD1 (5 bases). Germline V gene data show CDR1 as MDHEN and CDR2 as SYDVKM. CDR3 length: 14 residues. V was shortened by 7 bases and J by 8 bases, with 17 bases between the two germline ends.

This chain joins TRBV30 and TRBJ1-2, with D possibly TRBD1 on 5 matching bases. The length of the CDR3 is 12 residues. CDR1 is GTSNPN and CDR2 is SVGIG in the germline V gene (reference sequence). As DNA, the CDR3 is TGTGCTAAGAATGGGGGGAACTATGGCTACACCTTC. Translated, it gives CAKNGGNYGYTF.

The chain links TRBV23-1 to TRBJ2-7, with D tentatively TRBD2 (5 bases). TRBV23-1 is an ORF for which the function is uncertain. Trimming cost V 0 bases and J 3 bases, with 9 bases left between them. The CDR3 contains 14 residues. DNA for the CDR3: TGCGCCAGCAGTCAATCAAGGAGGATCTACGAGCAGTACTTC. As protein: CASSQSRRIYEQYF.

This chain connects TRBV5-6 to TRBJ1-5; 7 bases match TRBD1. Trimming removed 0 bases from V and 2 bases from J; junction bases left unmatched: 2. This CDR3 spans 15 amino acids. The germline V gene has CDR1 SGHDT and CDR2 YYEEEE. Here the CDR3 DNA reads TGTGCCAGCAGCTTGGGGCAGGGGGGCAATCAGCCCCAGCATTTT. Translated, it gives CASSLGQGGNQPQHF.

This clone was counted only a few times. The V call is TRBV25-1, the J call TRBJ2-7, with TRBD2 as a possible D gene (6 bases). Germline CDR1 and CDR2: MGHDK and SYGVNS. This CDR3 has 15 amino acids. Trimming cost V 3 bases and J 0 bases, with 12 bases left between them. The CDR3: CASSDPPGSSYEQYF. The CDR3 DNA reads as TGTGCCAGCAGTGACCCACCCGGGAGCTCCTACGAGCAGTACTTC.

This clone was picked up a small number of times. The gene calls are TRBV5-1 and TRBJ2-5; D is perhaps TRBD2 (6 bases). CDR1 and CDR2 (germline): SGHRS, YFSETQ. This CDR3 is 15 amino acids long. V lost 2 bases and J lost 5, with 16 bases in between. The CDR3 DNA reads TGCGCCAGCAGCTTATTCCCCAGGGCGGGGGAGACCCAGTACTTC. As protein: CASSLFPRAGETQYF. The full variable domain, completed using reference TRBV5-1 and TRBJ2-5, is KAGVTQTPRYLIKTRGQQVTLSCSPISGHRSVSWYQQTPGQGLQFLFEYFSETQRNKGNFPGRFSGRQFSNSRSEMNVSTLELGDSALYLCASSLFPRAGETQYFGPGTRLLVL.

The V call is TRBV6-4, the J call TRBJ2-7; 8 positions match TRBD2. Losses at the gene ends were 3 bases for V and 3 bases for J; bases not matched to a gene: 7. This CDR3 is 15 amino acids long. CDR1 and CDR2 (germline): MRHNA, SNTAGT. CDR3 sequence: CASSESSGGNYEQYF. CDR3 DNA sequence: TGTGCCAGCAGTGAATCCTCGGGGGGGAACTACGAGCAGTACTTC.

The CDR3 DNA reads TGTGCCAGCAGCCAGGGACAGGGATTCTACGAGCAGTACTTC. The encoded protein is CASSQGQGFYEQYF. The rearrangement links TRBV7-6 to TRBJ2-7; 9 bases align to TRBD1. The CDR3 sequence is 14 residues long. The V segment lost 5 bases and the J segment 3 bases; nucleotides outside the gene matches: 5. The germline V gene encodes CDR1 SGHVS and CDR2 FNYEAQ.

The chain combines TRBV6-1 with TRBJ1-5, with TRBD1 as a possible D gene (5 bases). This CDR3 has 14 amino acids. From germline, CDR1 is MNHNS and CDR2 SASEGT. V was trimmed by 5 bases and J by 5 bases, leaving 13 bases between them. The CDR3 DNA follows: TGTGCCAGCAGTCCCACAGGAACGCATCAGCCCCAGCATTTT. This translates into CASSPTGTHQPQHF.

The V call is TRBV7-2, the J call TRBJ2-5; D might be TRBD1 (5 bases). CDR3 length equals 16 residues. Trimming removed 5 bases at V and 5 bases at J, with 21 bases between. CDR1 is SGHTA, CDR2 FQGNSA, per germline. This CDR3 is CASSARGQVKGETQYF. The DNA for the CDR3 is TGTGCCAGCAGCGCAAGGGGCCAGGTCAAAGGGGAGACCCAGTACTTC.

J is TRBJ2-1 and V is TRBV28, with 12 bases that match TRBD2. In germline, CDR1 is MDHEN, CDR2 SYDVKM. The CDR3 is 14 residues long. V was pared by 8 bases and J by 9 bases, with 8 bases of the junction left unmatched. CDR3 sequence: CASRPSGGATEQFF. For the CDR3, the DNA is TGTGCCAGCCGCCCTAGCGGGGGGGCTACTGAGCAGTTCTTC.

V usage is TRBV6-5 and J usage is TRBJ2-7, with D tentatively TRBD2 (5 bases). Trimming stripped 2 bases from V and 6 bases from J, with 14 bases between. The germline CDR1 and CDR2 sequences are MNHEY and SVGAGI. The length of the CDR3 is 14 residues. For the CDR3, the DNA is TGTGCCAGCAGTTACGGACGGAGAGAGGGCGAGCAGTACTTC. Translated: CASSYGRREGEQYF.

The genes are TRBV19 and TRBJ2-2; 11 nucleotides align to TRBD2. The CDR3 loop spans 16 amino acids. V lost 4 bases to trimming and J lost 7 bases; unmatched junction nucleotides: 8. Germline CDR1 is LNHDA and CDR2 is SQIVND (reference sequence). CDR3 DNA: TGTGCCAGTAGTAGGGGACTAGCGGTGTTCAACGGGGAGCTGTTTTTT. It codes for CASSRGLAVFNGELFF.

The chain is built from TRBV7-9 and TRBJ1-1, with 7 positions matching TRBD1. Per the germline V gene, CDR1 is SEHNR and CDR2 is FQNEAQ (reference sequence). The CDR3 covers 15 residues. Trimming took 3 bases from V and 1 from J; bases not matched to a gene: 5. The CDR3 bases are TGTGCCAGCAGCTTCTGGACAGGTGAGAACACTGAAGCTTTCTTT. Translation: CASSFWTGENTEAFF.

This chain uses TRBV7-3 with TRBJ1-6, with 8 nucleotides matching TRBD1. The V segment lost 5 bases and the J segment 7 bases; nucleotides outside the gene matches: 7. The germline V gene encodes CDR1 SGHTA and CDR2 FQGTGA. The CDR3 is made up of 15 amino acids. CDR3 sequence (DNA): TGTGCCAGCAGCGGCCACTGGGACAGGAATTCACCCCTCCACTTT. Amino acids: CASSGHWDRNSPLHF. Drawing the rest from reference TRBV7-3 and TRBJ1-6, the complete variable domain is GAGVSQTPSNKVTEKGKYVELRCDPISGHTALYWYRQSLGQGPEFLIYFQGTGAADDSGLPNDRFFAVRPEGSVSTLKIQRTERGDSAVYLCASSGHWDRNSPLHFGNGTRLTVT.

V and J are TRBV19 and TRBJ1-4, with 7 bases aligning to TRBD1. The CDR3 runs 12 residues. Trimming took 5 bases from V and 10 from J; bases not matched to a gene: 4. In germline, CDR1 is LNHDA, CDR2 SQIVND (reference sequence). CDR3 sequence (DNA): TGTGCCAGTAGTCCCAGGACAGGAAAACTGTTTTTT. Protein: CASSPRTGKLFF. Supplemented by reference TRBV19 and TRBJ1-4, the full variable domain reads DGGITQSPKYLFRKEGQNVTLSCEQNLNHDAMYWYRQDPGQGLRLIYYSQIVNDFQKGDIAEGYSVSREKKESFPLTVTSAQKNPTAFYLCASSPRTGKLFFGSGTQLSVL.

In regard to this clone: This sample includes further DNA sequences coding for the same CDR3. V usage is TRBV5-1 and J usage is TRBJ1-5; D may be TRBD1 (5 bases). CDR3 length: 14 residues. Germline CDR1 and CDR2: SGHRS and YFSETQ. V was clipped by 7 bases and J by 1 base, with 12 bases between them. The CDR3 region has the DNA TGCGCCAGCGTAGGGGCAGGGAGCAATCAGCCCCAGCATTTT. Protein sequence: CASVGAGSNQPQHF.